This TCR beta chain derives from a study of T cells of healthy individuals. This CDR3 spans 14 amino acids. Trimming stripped 0 bases from V and 5 bases from J, with 9 bases between. CDR1 is SGHKS, CDR2 YYEKEE, per germline (reference sequence). MiXCR was run by TCRdb on the 5' RACE reads, yielding one entry per CDR3 protein. This sample carries 63,000 or so distinct CDR3 sequences, roughly 16% of them seen once, and the ten largest clones take less than 6%. This clonotype was sampled from a human donor in good health. V usage is TRBV5-5 and J usage is TRBJ1-5, with no clear D. The CDR3 bases are TGTGCCAGCAGCTTGGCGGTAGAGGATCAGCCCCAGCATTTT. It yields the protein CASSLAVEDQPQHF.